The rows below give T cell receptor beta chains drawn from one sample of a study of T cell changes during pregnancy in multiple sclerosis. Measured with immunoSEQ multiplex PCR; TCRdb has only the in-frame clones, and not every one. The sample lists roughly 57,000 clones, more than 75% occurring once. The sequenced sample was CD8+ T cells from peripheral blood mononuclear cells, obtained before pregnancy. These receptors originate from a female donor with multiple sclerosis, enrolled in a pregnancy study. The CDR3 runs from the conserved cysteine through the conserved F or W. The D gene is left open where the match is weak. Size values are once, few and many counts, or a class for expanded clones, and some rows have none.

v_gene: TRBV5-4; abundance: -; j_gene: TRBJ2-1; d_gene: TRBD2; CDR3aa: CASSGRWTSGGPSSYNEQFF; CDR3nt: TGTGCCAGCAGCGGCCGATGGACTAGCGGGGGCCCGAGCTCCTACAATGAGCAGTTCTTC
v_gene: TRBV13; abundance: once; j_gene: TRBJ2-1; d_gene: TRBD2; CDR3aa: CASSLGTSGGGEQFF; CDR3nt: TGTGCCAGCAGCTTAGGGACTAGCGGGGGAGGCGAGCAGTTCTTC
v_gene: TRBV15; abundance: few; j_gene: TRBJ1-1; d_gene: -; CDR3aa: CATSSKRDNTEAFF; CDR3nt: TGTGCCACCAGCAGCAAGAGGGATAACACTGAAGCTTTCTTT
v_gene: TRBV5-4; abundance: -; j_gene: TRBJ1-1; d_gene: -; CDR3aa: CASSLVVTEF; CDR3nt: TGTGCCAGCAGCTTGGTGGTGACAGAATTT
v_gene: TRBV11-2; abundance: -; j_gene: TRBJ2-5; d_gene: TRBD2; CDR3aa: CASSWSSGLVSQYF; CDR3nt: TGTGCCAGCAGCTGGTCTAGCGGCTTAGTGAGCCAGTACTTC
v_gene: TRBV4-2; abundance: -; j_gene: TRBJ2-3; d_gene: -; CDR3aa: CASSQGKEDYITDTQYF; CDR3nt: TGTGCCAGCAGTCAGGGAAAGGAGGACTATATCACAGATACGCAGTATTTT
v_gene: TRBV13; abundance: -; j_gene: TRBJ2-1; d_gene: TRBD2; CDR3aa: CASSSVAGGGEQFF; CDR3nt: TGTGCCAGCAGCTCGGTAGCGGGGGGTGGGGAGCAGTTCTTC
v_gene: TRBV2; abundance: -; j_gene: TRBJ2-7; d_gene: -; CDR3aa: CASSEGAGRDEQYF; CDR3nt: TGTGCCAGCAGTGAAGGCGCGGGGAGAGACGAGCAGTACTTC
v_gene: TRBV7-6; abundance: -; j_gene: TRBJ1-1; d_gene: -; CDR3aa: CASSSEVGGGTEAFF; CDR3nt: TGTGCCAGCAGCTCAGAGGTGGGGGGAGGGACTGAAGCTTTCTTT
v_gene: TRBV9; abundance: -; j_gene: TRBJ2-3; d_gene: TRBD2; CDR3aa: CASSASSGLAGGGTDTQYF; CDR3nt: TGTGCCAGCAGCGCCTCCTCCGGACTAGCGGGGGGAGGTACAGATACGCAGTATTTT
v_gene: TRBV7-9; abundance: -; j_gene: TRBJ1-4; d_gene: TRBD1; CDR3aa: CASSSATGGYINEKLFF; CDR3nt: TGTGCCAGCAGCTCAGCTACAGGGGGTTATATTAATGAAAAACTGTTTTTT
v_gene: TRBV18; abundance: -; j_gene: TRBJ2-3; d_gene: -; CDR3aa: CASSGGAADTQYF; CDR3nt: TGTGCCAGCTCAGGAGGGGCTGCAGATACGCAGTATTTT
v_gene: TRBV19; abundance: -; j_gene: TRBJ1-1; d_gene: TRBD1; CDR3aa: CASKERTGATEAFF; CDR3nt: TGTGCCAGTAAGGAGAGGACAGGGGCTACTGAAGCTTTCTTT
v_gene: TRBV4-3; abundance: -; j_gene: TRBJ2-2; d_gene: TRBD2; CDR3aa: CASSQDWAGGPSGELFF; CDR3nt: TGCGCCAGCAGCCAAGATTGGGCGGGGGGGCCCTCCGGGGAGCTGTTTTTT
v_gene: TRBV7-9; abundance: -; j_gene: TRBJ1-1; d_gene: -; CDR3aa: CASSPRTVMNTEAFF; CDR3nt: TGTGCCAGCAGCCCTCGGACAGTAATGAACACTGAAGCTTTCTTT
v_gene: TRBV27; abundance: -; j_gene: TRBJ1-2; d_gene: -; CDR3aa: CASAGQSDYGYTF; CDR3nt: TGTGCCAGCGCCGGACAGTCCGACTATGGCTACACCTTC
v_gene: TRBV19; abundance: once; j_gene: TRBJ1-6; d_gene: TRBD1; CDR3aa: CASSIDDRGDSPLHF; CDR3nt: TGTGCCAGTAGTATAGATGACAGGGGAGATTCACCCCTCCACTTT
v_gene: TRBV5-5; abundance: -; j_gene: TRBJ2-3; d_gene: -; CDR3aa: CASSFDRPDTQYF; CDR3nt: TGTGCCAGCAGCTTCGACAGACCAGATACGCAGTATTTT
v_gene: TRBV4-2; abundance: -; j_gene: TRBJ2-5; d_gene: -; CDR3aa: CASSQGQAGAREETQYF; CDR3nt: TGTGCCAGCAGCCAAGGCCAGGCGGGGGCCAGGGAAGAGACCCAGTACTTC
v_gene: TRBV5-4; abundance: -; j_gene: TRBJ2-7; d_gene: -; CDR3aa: CASSPAPGEGGRQYF; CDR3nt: TGTGCCAGCAGCCCGGCTCCCGGGGAGGGGGGACGGCAGTACTTC
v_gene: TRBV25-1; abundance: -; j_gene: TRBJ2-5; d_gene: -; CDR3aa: CASSEDSEETQYF; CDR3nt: TGTGCCAGCAGTGAAGACAGCGAAGAGACCCAGTACTTC
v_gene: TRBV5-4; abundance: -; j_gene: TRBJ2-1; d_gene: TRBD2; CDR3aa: CASSLDLRGVDNEQFF; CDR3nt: TGTGCCAGCAGCTTGGATTTGCGGGGGGTCGACAATGAGCAGTTCTTC
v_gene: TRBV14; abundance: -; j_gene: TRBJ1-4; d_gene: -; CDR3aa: CASSQYETANEKLFF; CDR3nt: TGTGCCAGCAGCCAATATGAGACAGCAAATGAAAAACTGTTTTTT
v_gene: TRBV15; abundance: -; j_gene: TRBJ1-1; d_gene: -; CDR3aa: CATSRATETNTEAFF; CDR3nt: TGTGCCACCAGCAGAGCCACAGAGACGAACACTGAAGCTTTCTTT